Sequencing of this TCR beta chain was carried out in a study of T cells after yellow fever vaccination (dated by TCRdb to between 2018 and 2021). About the full investigation: Libraries from fractions with low cell numbers were prepared with the SMART-Seq v4 Ultra Low Input RNA kit. To track T-cell clones before and after primary and booster YFV17D yellow fever vaccination, bulk TCR alpha and beta repertoires were sequenced longitudinally. Two healthy male donors made up the cohort, one aged 18 to 29 years and the other aged 30 to 40 years. Blood samples were taken at several timepoints before and after primary and secondary immunization, and bulk PBMC replicates and cell subsets were isolated. General conclusions and limits of the study: After the booster, most clones that had expanded after primary vaccination were detected again (around 96% of CD4 and under 90% of CD8), suggesting broad maintenance of memory. Compared with the primary T-cell response, the secondary T-cell response was faster but weaker, reaching its peak on day 5 rather than on day 15. The study included only a couple of donors, which limits how far the findings can be generalized. A small share of clonotypes occurred in both CD4 and CD8 compartments, likely arising from convergent recombination. FACS-sorted repertoires could contain abundant contaminating clonotypes from the bulk population, so computational filtering was required.

What this sample's treatment or condition label stands for: live attenuated yellow fever vaccine strain. A standard Ficoll-Paque protocol was used to isolate PBMCs from peripheral blood. CD4 and CD8 T-cell fractions were isolated with Dynabeads CD4 and CD8 positive selection kits. RNA was extracted with TriZol from bulk PBMCs, CD4 and CD8 fractions, and dextramer-positive and dextramer-negative fractions. Only a few counts were recorded for this clonotype. The specificity of this receptor is unknown. No much larger clone exists at a distance of one base, and base qualities are not known. Synthesis of TCR cDNA relied on 5'RACE template switching, a step that introduced a universal primer site along with unique molecular identifiers. cDNA synthesis was primed from both the TCR alpha and TCR beta constant segments. Libraries were amplified in two PCR steps, with sample barcodes and sequencing adapters added in the second step. Sequencing of libraries was done on Illumina HiSeq 2500 (2x100 bp) or NovaSeq (2x150 bp). As for the original processing: MIGEC was used to demultiplex reads and collapse the reads into UMI consensus sequences, and MiXCR was used for V(D)J alignment. Vaccine-responding clonotypes were defined with edgeR using replicate PBMC samples, requiring FDR below 0.01 and a log2 fold change above 5 up to day 15. CD4 or CD8 identity was assigned to each bulk clonotype according to whether the clonotype was present at higher abundance in the sequenced CD4 repertoire or the sequenced CD8 repertoire. TCRdb trimmed public reads at Q25 via fastp, called clones via MiXCR and kept in-frame beta chains. Here each entry gathers all rows of one CDR3 protein and keeps the most common genes and DNA. The V and J calls and clone size come from TCRdb's table, not from the authors' own analysis. The sample yields 100,000 to 150,000 distinct CDR3 sequences; about 7.4% were counted once. Roughly 2.6% of the sample goes to the ten largest clones.

Sequenced material: CD4+ T cells sorted from PBMCs, taken more than 8 days after the first yellow fever vaccination. This receptor was taken from a man aged 18 to 30 who received the YFV17D yellow fever vaccine.

The DNA sequence is given as TGCGCCAGCAGCGAGCGGACGCAGGTCAAGGGTGGGGAGACCCAGTACTTC. Translated, it gives CASSERTQVKGGETQYF. Rearrangement joined TRBV5-1 to TRBJ2-5; a tentative D call is TRBD2 (5 bases match). The CDR3 measures 17 amino acids from cysteine to phenylalanine. Just CDR3 DNA is preserved here, 51 bases in frame from base 1. The V and J ends are trimmed by 4 bases and 5 bases, leaving 24 bases between them. CDR1 and CDR2 (SGHRS, YFSETQ) derive from the germline V gene.